This paragraph reports one T cell receptor beta chain. This record comes from a study of control samples from healthy donors and cancer patients. This CDR3 is built from 19 residues. The trim removed 0 bases at V and 3 bases at J, leaving 18 bases unmatched. CDR1 is GTSNPN, CDR2 SVGIG, per germline (reference sequence). TCRdb's table, derived via immunoSEQ multiplex PCR, lists solely in-frame clones and lacks some. The table has around 110,000 clones, 93% seen once; the top ten hold 2.6%. The chain employs TRBV30 and TRBJ2-5; 8 positions agree with TRBD2. Sequences were obtained from blood. The source of this sequence is a man younger than 40 in good health. CDR3 nucleotides: TGTGCCTGGAGTGTTCAAGGTCGAGCGGGGGCCCTTGGAGAAGAGACCCAGTACTTC. It translates to CAWSVQGRAGALGEETQYF.